This TCR beta chain appears in the sequencing data of a study of spatial heterogeneity in lung cancer. Turning to the study itself: There were consistently more beta-chain sequences detected than alpha-chain sequences. Tumor-region TCR transcript counts correlated strongly with a T cell module score from matched bulk RNA-seq.

Each CDR3 protein is one row after TCRdb ran MiXCR on the 5' RACE reads. The table records some 7,800 distinct CDR3 sequences, approximately 12% of them present only once. V lost 1 base and J lost 4, with 11 bases in between. CDR1 LGHNA and CDR2 YNFKEQ come from the germline V gene. CDR3 length equals 14 residues. This clonotype was seen many times. Antigen unknown. Time point in this sample: sample taken at primary tumor resection. The cohort: some 70 early-stage, untreated non-small cell lung cancer patients. Whole RNA from tumor, nontumor lung or frozen PBMC was sequenced unsorted. Study results and limitations: One measure, the expanded intratumoral alpha and beta TCR count, tracked tumor mutation counts.

The material was lung tumor tissue, obtained at surgery. V is TRBV4-2 and J is TRBJ2-7, with D hard to call. This TCR was sampled from a male donor with early-stage non-small cell lung cancer. The CDR3 DNA follows: TGTGCCAGCAGCCAAGCCGGCCAGAATTACGAGCAGTACTTC. Amino acid sequence: CASSQAGQNYEQYF.